This T cell receptor beta chain was identified in a study of shared clonotypes between healthy human individuals. As for the study in general: Three plates were used per donor for CD4 naive, three for CD4 memory, two for CD8 naive and one for CD8 memory.

Repertoires were generated with immunoSEQ multiplex PCR, while TCRdb's copy carries only in-frame clones and drops some. The profile shows more than 2 million clones, about 95% of them singletons. With respect to this clone: What it recognizes is unknown.

Germline CDR1 is MNHEY and CDR2 is SMNVEV (reference sequence). J was trimmed by 5 bases and V by 3 bases; bases with no gene match: 10. This CDR3 region has 18 residues. CD45RO-negative, CCR7-positively selected cells formed the naive CD8 fraction, excluding terminally differentiated effector memory CD45RA+ cells. Study results and caveats: The authors sampled blood alone, and tissue repertoires likely differ. With several donors compared, 4% to 5.5% of naive CD4 clonotypes were shared. In having few donors, the study represented limited genetic and exposure-history diversity.

Input material: naive CD8+ T cells sorted from blood. This sequence originates from a man aged 18 to 29 in good health. The rearrangement links TRBV27 to TRBJ2-3; 14 bases agree with TRBD2. CDR3 region: CASSLQLPGLAGEDTQYF. DNA for the CDR3: TGTGCCAGCAGTTTGCAGCTTCCGGGACTAGCGGGAGAAGATACGCAGTATTTT.